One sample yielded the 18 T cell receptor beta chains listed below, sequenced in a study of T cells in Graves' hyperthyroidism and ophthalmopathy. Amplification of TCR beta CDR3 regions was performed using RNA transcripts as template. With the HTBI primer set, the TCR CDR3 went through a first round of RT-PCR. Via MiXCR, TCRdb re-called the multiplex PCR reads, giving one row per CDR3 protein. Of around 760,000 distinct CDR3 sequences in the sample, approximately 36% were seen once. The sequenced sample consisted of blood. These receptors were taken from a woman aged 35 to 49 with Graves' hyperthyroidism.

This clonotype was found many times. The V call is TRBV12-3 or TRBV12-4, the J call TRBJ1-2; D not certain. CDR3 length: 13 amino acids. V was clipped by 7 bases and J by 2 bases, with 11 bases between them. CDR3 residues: CASKWEVNYGYTF. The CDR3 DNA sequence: TGTGCCAGCAAGTGGGAGGTGAACTATGGCTACACCTTC.

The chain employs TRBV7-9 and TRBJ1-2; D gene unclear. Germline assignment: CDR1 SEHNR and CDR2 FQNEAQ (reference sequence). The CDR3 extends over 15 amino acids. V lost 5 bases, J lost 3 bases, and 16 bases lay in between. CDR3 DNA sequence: TGTGCCAGCAGCCCGAAGGGAGGGTCCGACTATGGCTACACCTTC. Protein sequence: CASSPKGGSDYGYTF.

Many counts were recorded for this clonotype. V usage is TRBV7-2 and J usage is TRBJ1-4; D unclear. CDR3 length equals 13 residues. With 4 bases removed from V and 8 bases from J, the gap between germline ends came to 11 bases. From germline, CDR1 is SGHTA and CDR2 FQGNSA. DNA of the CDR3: TGTGCCAGCAGCTCCTACATGAGGGAAAAACTGTTTTTT. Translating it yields CASSSYMREKLFF.

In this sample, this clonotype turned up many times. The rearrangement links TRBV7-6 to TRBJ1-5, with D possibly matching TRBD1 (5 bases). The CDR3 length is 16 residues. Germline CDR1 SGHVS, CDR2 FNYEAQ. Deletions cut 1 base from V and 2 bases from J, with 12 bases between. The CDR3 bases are TGTGCCAGCAGCTTAGATTGGTCACAGGGCAATCAGCCCCAGCATTTT. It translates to CASSLDWSQGNQPQHF. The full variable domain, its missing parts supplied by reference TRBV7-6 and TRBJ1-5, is GAGVSQSPRYKVTKRGQDVALRCDPISGHVSLYWYRQALGQGPEFLTYFNYEAQQDKSGLPNDRFSAERPEGSISTLTIQRTEQRDSAMYRCASSLDWSQGNQPQHFGDGTRLSIL.

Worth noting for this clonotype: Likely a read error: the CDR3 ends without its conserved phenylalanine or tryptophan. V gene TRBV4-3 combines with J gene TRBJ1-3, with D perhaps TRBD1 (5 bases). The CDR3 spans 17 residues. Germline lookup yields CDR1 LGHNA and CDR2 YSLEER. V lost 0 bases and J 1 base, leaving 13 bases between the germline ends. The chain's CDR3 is CASSQDRAGTSGNTIYS. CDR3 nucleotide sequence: TGCGCCAGCAGCCAAGACAGGGCAGGGACTTCTGGAAACACCATATATTCT.

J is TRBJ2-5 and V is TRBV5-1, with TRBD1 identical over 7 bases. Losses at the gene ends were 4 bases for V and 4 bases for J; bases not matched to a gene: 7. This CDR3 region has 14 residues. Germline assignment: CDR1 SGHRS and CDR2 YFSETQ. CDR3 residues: CASSLTGIIETQYF. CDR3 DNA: TGCGCCAGCAGCCTGACAGGGATTATAGAGACCCAGTACTTC. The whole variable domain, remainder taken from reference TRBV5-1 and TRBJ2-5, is KAGVTQTPRYLIKTRGQQVTLSCSPISGHRSVSWYQQTPGQGLQFLFEYFSETQRNKGNFPGRFSGRQFSNSRSEMNVSTLELGDSALYLCASSLTGIIETQYFGPGTRLLVL.

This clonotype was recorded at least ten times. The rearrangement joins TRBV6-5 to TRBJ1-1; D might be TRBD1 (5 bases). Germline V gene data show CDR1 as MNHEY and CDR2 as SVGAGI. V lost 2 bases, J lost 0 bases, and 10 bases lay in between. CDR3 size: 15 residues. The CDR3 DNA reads TGTGCCAGCAGTTACGGGGCCACGATGAACACTGAAGCTTTCTTT. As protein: CASSYGATMNTEAFF.

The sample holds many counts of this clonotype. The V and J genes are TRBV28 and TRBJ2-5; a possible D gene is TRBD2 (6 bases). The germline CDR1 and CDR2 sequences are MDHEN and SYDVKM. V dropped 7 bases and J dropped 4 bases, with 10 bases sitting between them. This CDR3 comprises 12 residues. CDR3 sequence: CASNQGGETQYF. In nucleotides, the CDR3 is TGTGCCAGCAATCAGGGAGGAGAGACCCAGTACTTC.

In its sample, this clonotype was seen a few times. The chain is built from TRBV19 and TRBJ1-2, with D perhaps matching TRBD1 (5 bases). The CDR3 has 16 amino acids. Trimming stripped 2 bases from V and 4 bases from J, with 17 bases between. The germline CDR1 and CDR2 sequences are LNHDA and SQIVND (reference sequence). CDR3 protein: CASSIFLSAGSYGYTF. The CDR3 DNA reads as TGTGCCAGTAGTATATTTCTCTCGGCAGGGAGCTATGGCTACACCTTC.

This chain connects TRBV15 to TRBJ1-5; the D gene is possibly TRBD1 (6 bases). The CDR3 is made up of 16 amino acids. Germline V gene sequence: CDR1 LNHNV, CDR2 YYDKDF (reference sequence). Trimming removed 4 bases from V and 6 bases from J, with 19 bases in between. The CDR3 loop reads CATSNEAQGPFQPQHF. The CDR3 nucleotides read TGTGCCACCAGCAACGAGGCTCAGGGGCCTTTTCAGCCCCAGCATTTT. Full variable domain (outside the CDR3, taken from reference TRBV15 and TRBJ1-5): DAMVIQNPRYQVTQFGKPVTLSCSQTLNHNVMYWYQQKSSQAPKLLFHYYDKDFNNEADTPDNFQSRRPNTSFCFLDIRSPGLGDTAMYLCATSNEAQGPFQPQHFGDGTRLSIL.

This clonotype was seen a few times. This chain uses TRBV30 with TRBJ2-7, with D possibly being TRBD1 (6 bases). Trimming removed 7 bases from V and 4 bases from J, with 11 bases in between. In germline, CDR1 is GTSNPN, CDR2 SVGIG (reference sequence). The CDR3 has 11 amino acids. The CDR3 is CASLGQYEQYF. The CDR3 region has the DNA TGTGCCTCGTTGGGACAATACGAGCAGTACTTC.

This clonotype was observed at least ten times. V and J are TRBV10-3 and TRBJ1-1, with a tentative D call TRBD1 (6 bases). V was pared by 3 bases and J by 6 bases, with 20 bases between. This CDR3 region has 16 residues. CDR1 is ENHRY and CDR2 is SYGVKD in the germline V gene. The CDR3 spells CAISESGTHRDAEAFF. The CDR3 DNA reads TGTGCCATCAGTGAATCCGGGACCCACAGGGACGCTGAAGCTTTCTTT.

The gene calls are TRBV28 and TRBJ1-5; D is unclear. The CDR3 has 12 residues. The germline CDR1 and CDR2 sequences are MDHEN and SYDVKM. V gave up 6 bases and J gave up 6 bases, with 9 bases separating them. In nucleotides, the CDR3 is TGTGCCAGCAGAGAAAAAACTCAGCCCCAGCATTTT. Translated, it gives CASREKTQPQHF.

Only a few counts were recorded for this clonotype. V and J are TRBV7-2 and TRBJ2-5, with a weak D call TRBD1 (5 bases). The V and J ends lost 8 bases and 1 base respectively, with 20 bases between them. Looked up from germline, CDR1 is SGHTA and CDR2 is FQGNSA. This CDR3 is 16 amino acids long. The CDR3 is CASSPLESRAQETQYF. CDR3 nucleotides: TGTGCCAGCTCACCTCTCGAGTCCAGGGCCCAAGAGACCCAGTACTTC. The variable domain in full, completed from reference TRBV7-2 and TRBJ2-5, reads GAGVSQSPSNKVTEKGKDVELRCDPISGHTALYWYRQSLGQGLEFLIYFQGNSAPDKSGLPSDRFSAERTGGSVSTLTIQRTQQEDSAVYLCASSPLESRAQETQYFGPGTRLLVL.

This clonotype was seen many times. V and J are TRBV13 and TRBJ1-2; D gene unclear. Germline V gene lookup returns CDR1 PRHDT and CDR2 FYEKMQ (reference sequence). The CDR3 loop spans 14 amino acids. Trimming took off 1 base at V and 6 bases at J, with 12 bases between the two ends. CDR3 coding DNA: TGTGCCAGCAGCTTAGCGGGGTATAGTGATGGCTACACCTTC. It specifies CASSLAGYSDGYTF.

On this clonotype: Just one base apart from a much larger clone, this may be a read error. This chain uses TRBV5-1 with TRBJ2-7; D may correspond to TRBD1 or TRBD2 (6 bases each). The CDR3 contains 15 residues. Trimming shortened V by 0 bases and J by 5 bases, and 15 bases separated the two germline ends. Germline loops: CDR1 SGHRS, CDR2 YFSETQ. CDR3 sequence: CASSLGRGQQHEQYF. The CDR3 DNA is TGCGCCAGCAGCTTGGGCCGGGGGCAACAACACGAGCAGTACTTC.

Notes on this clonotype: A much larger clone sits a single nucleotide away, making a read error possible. CDR3 in DNA: TGTGCCAGCAGTTACTCGTCGGAGACCCAGTACTTC. It is translated as CASSYSSETQYF. This rearrangement joins TRBV6-6 to TRBJ2-5; D is uncertain. V gave up 0 bases and J gave up 5 bases, with 4 bases separating them. This CDR3 spans 12 amino acids. Germline V gene sequence: CDR1 MNHNY, CDR2 SVGAGI (reference sequence).

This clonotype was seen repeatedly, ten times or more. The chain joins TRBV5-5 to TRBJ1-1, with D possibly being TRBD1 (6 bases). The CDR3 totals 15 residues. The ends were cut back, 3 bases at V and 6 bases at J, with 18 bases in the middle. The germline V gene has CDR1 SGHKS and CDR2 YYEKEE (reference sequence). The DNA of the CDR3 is TGTGCCAGCAGCTCAGATAACACAGGGCTACCTGAAGCTTTCTTT. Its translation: CASSSDNTGLPEAFF.